Below, one TCR beta chain is given with its context. This CDR3 contains 12 residues. CDR1 and CDR2 (germline): SQVTM, ANQGSEA. The V end lost 6 bases, the J end lost 2 bases, and 10 bases lay between the germline ends. Random hexamers primed reverse transcription of about 0.5 to 1 ug RNA. TCRdb fed the immunoSEQ multiplex PCR reads into MiXCR, producing one record per CDR3 protein. Among about 120,000 distinct CDR3 sequences listed, around 94% were seen once. The sample comes from a study of CD8 T cells in Susac syndrome. The chain joins TRBV29-1 to TRBJ1-1, with D possibly matching TRBD1 (6 bases). Sequenced material: CD8+ T cells from PBMCs. The sequence derives from a human donor with Susac syndrome. This CDR3 reads CSVPTGNTEAFF. CDR3 nucleotides: TGCAGCGTGCCGACAGGTAACACTGAAGCTTTCTTT.